This is a list of T cell receptor beta chains from one sample in a study of T-cell memory formation after mild COVID-19. TCRdb used MiXCR to reprocess the 5' RACE reads, holding one entry per CDR3 protein. Of around 340,000 distinct CDR3 sequences listed, under 15% are singletons. Specimen: PBMCs or a T cell subset sorted from them (not recorded which). Receptor source: a man in his late teens or twenties who had mild COVID-19 (a few samples of this study predate the infection). Cell type and time point are not known. The CDR3 runs from the conserved cysteine through the conserved F or W. The order of the fields is J gene, clone size, D gene, V gene, CDR3 length, CDR3 DNA, CDR3 protein. A D gene is named only where the DNA matches it firmly. Only part of the rows carry a size: once, few, many, or a class if the clone is expanded.

j_gene: TRBJ2-5
abundance: many
d_gene: NA
v_gene: TRBV5-1
len: 14
CDR3nt: TGCGCCAGCAGCAGGGGGGACCCCCAAGAGACCCAGTACTTC
CDR3aa: CASSRGDPQETQYF

j_gene: TRBJ1-6
abundance: NA
d_gene: TRBD1
v_gene: TRBV5-1
len: 16
CDR3nt: TGCGCCAGCAGCATCGGACAGGGCACCAATAATTCACCCCTCCACTTT
CDR3aa: CASSIGQGTNNSPLHF

j_gene: TRBJ2-1
abundance: NA
d_gene: NA
v_gene: TRBV9
len: 14
CDR3nt: TGTGCCAGCAGCGTAGTGGGAGCTGGGAATGAGCAGTTCTTC
CDR3aa: CASSVVGAGNEQFF

j_gene: TRBJ1-2
abundance: NA
d_gene: NA
v_gene: TRBV3-1
len: 16
CDR3nt: TGTGCCAGCAGCCAAGATCATCGGGGGAACTACTATGGCTACACCTTC
CDR3aa: CASSQDHRGNYYGYTF

j_gene: TRBJ1-5
abundance: many
d_gene: NA
v_gene: TRBV12-3/TRBV12-4
len: 15
CDR3nt: TGTGCCAGCAGTCTGGAGGGCCTGGGGAATCAGCCCCAGCATTTT
CDR3aa: CASSLEGLGNQPQHF

j_gene: TRBJ2-7
abundance: NA
d_gene: TRBD1
v_gene: TRBV5-1
len: 14
CDR3nt: TGCGCCAGCAGCTTAACAGGGGATCCCTACGAGCAGTACTTC
CDR3aa: CASSLTGDPYEQYF

j_gene: TRBJ2-3
abundance: many
d_gene: TRBD1
v_gene: TRBV12-3/TRBV12-4
len: 15
CDR3nt: TGTGCCAGCAGTTTAGAGGGACAGGACACAGATACGCAGTATTTT
CDR3aa: CASSLEGQDTDTQYF

j_gene: TRBJ2-5
abundance: NA
d_gene: NA
v_gene: TRBV5-8
len: 15
CDR3nt: TGTGCCAGCAGCTTGGGGACGGCCACCCAAGAGACCCAGTACTTC
CDR3aa: CASSLGTATQETQYF

j_gene: TRBJ1-6
abundance: NA
d_gene: NA
v_gene: TRBV14
len: 13
CDR3nt: TGTGCCAGCAGCCGAATGAGGAATTCACCCCTCCACTTT
CDR3aa: CASSRMRNSPLHF

j_gene: TRBJ2-7
abundance: NA
d_gene: TRBD2
v_gene: TRBV15
len: 17
CDR3nt: TGTGCCACCAGCAGAGATTATTCGACTAGCGGGACCTACGAGCAGTACTTC
CDR3aa: CATSRDYSTSGTYEQYF

j_gene: TRBJ2-7
abundance: NA
d_gene: NA
v_gene: TRBV3-1
len: 16
CDR3nt: TGTGCCAGCAGCCCGTCAGCCGGACTTTTCGACTACGAGCAGTACTTC
CDR3aa: CASSPSAGLFDYEQYF

j_gene: TRBJ1-2
abundance: NA
d_gene: NA
v_gene: TRBV4-3
len: 18
CDR3nt: TGCGCCAGCAGCCAAGACCTCATGGGCGACAGAGGCCTCTATGGCTACACCTTC
CDR3aa: CASSQDLMGDRGLYGYTF

j_gene: TRBJ2-6
abundance: few
d_gene: NA
v_gene: TRBV12-3/TRBV12-4
len: 16
CDR3nt: TGTGCCAGCAGTTTAAACGCCGGCTCTGGGGCCAACGTCCTGACTTTC
CDR3aa: CASSLNAGSGANVLTF

j_gene: TRBJ2-3
abundance: NA
d_gene: NA
v_gene: TRBV7-2
len: 12
CDR3nt: TGTGCCAACCAAATGGGTGCCGATACGCAGTATTTT
CDR3aa: CANQMGADTQYF

j_gene: TRBJ2-2
abundance: many
d_gene: NA
v_gene: TRBV5-1
len: 13
CDR3nt: TGCGCCAGCAAGGAGGGATCCCCCGGGGAGCTGTTTTTT
CDR3aa: CASKEGSPGELFF

j_gene: TRBJ2-5
abundance: NA
d_gene: NA
v_gene: TRBV6-5
len: 15
CDR3nt: TGTGCCAGCAGGGGGTACTCAGGGTTGGAAGGTGCCCAGTACTTC
CDR3aa: CASRGYSGLEGAQYF

j_gene: TRBJ2-3
abundance: few
d_gene: TRBD2
v_gene: TRBV5-1
len: 18
CDR3nt: TGCGCCAGCAGCTTAGCCGGGACTAGCGGGGGGCGCACAGATACGCAGTATTTT
CDR3aa: CASSLAGTSGGRTDTQYF

j_gene: TRBJ2-7
abundance: NA
d_gene: TRBD1
v_gene: TRBV15
len: 14
CDR3nt: TGTGCCACCAGCAGGGACAGGGATATCTACGAGCAGTACTTC
CDR3aa: CATSRDRDIYEQYF

j_gene: TRBJ2-1
abundance: few
d_gene: NA
v_gene: TRBV5-1
len: 15
CDR3nt: TGCGCCAGCAGCTTGGAACTGGTAGGAGGGGATGAGCAGTTCTTC
CDR3aa: CASSLELVGGDEQFF

j_gene: TRBJ2-7
abundance: NA
d_gene: TRBD1
v_gene: TRBV29-1
len: 13
CDR3nt: TGCAGCGTTTTCGGGACAGGGGCCTACGAGCAGTACTTC
CDR3aa: CSVFGTGAYEQYF

j_gene: TRBJ1-1
abundance: many
d_gene: NA
v_gene: TRBV7-9
len: 14
CDR3nt: TGTGCCAGCAGCTTAGTCGAGGGGATCACTGAAGCTTTCTTT
CDR3aa: CASSLVEGITEAFF

j_gene: TRBJ1-1
abundance: NA
d_gene: NA
v_gene: TRBV20-1
len: 13
CDR3nt: TGCAGTGCTAGAGATAGTCCGGTGCCTGAAGCTCTCTTT
CDR3aa: CSARDSPVPEALF

j_gene: TRBJ2-5
abundance: few
d_gene: TRBD2
v_gene: TRBV11-2
len: 16
CDR3nt: TGTGCCAGCAGCCTCAGGAGCGGGGCGGGTGCGGGGACCCAGTACTTC
CDR3aa: CASSLRSGAGAGTQYF

j_gene: TRBJ2-1
abundance: NA
d_gene: NA
v_gene: TRBV19
len: 13
CDR3nt: TGTGCCAGTAGTATAGGAGCTGGAAATGAGCAGTTCTTC
CDR3aa: CASSIGAGNEQFF

j_gene: TRBJ2-2
abundance: few
d_gene: TRBD1
v_gene: TRBV7-9
len: 15
CDR3nt: TGTGCCAGCAGCGACAGGGGAGAATGGGATGGGGAGCTGTTTTTT
CDR3aa: CASSDRGEWDGELFF

j_gene: TRBJ1-5
abundance: few
d_gene: NA
v_gene: TRBV27
len: 15
CDR3nt: TGTGCCAGCAGTTTCAATAGCCCAGGGCTTCAGCCCCAGCATTTT
CDR3aa: CASSFNSPGLQPQHF

j_gene: TRBJ2-3
abundance: NA
d_gene: NA
v_gene: TRBV11-2
len: 14
CDR3nt: TGTGCCAGCAGCTTAACATGGTTGAACAGTCTGCAGTATTTT
CDR3aa: CASSLTWLNSLQYF

j_gene: TRBJ2-1
abundance: few
d_gene: TRBD2
v_gene: TRBV12-3/TRBV12-4
len: 15
CDR3nt: TGTGCCAGCAGGCCCGGACTAGTTTACTACAATGAGCAGTTCTTC
CDR3aa: CASRPGLVYYNEQFF

j_gene: TRBJ1-3
abundance: few
d_gene: NA
v_gene: TRBV5-1
len: 14
CDR3nt: TGCGCCAGCAGCACCGGGGCCTCTGGAAACACCATATATTTT
CDR3aa: CASSTGASGNTIYF

j_gene: TRBJ2-1
abundance: NA
d_gene: NA
v_gene: TRBV7-9
len: 11
CDR3nt: TGTGCCAGCAGCCCTCAGTCTGAGCAGTTCTTC
CDR3aa: CASSPQSEQFF

j_gene: TRBJ2-5
abundance: few
d_gene: TRBD1
v_gene: TRBV7-9
len: 16
CDR3nt: TGTGCCAGCAGCCCGGGGACAGGGGGAGGGCAAGAGACCCAGTACTTC
CDR3aa: CASSPGTGGGQETQYF

j_gene: TRBJ2-7
abundance: few
d_gene: TRBD1
v_gene: TRBV12-3/TRBV12-4
len: 15
CDR3nt: TGTGCCAGCAGTTCCCTGACAGGGCAACCGGTGGAGCAGTACTTC
CDR3aa: CASSSLTGQPVEQYF

j_gene: TRBJ1-1
abundance: few
d_gene: NA
v_gene: TRBV11-2
len: 13
CDR3nt: TGTGCCAGCAGTACACGGGGGAACACTGAAGCTTTCTTT
CDR3aa: CASSTRGNTEAFF

j_gene: TRBJ1-5
abundance: few
d_gene: NA
v_gene: TRBV21-1
len: 13
CDR3nt: TGTGCCAGCAGCAAAGTGGCGGGGCAGCCCCAGCATTTT
CDR3aa: CASSKVAGQPQHF

j_gene: TRBJ1-1
abundance: NA
d_gene: NA
v_gene: TRBV6-5
len: 12
CDR3nt: TGTGCCAGCAGTTACTCGTCAGGTGAAGCTTTCTTT
CDR3aa: CASSYSSGEAFF

j_gene: TRBJ1-5
abundance: NA
d_gene: NA
v_gene: TRBV4-1
len: 16
CDR3nt: TGCGCCAGCAGCCAAGAACAGGGCTATAGCAATCAGCCCCAGCATTTT
CDR3aa: CASSQEQGYSNQPQHF

j_gene: TRBJ1-6
abundance: few
d_gene: TRBD1
v_gene: TRBV10-3
len: 16
CDR3nt: TGTGCCATCAGTACACAGGGGGCGGTCTATAATTCACCCCTCCACTTT
CDR3aa: CAISTQGAVYNSPLHF

j_gene: TRBJ1-6
abundance: few
d_gene: NA
v_gene: TRBV28
len: 15
CDR3nt: TGTGCCAGCAGTTTAGGGGGGCGAGGGAATTCACCCCTCCACTTT
CDR3aa: CASSLGGRGNSPLHF

j_gene: TRBJ1-3
abundance: many
d_gene: NA
v_gene: TRBV3-1
len: 16
CDR3nt: TGTGCCAGCAGCCAAACTTCGGGGCTGTCCGGAAACACCATATATTTT
CDR3aa: CASSQTSGLSGNTIYF

j_gene: TRBJ1-5
abundance: few
d_gene: NA
v_gene: TRBV7-9
len: 15
CDR3nt: TGTGCCAGCAGCTTAGGGGGATTTAGCAATCAGCCCCAGCATTTT
CDR3aa: CASSLGGFSNQPQHF